This T cell receptor beta chain was recovered during a study of tumor-infiltrating lymphocytes in localized non-small cell lung cancer. Study-wide context: Each patient gave resected tumor and non-adjacent uninvolved lung tissue. The study's findings and limits: Tumors had more T cell infiltration than uninvolved lung, per TCRbeta sequencing and CD3 counts. Immunotypes IM1 and IM2 had similar TCR-derived T-cell fractions.

Measured with immunoSEQ multiplex PCR; TCRdb has only the in-frame clones, and not every one. The top ten hold around 15% of the sample, which has under 25,000 clones, roughly 70% seen once. Looked up from germline, CDR1 is MNHEY and CDR2 is SMNVEV (reference sequence). There are 13 residues in the CDR3. The V end was cut by 6 bases, the J end by 4 bases, with 13 bases between. Concerning this clone itself: Its antigen is currently unknown. This same CDR3 is encoded by further DNA sequences in the sample.

What was sequenced was lung tumor tissue. V is TRBV27 and J is TRBJ2-7; possibly TRBD2 for D (5 bases). This sequence was found in a human donor with non-small cell lung cancer. The CDR3 DNA follows: TGTGCCAGCAGGGGGTCACGAGGGTACGAGCAGTACTTC. This translates into CASRGSRGYEQYF.